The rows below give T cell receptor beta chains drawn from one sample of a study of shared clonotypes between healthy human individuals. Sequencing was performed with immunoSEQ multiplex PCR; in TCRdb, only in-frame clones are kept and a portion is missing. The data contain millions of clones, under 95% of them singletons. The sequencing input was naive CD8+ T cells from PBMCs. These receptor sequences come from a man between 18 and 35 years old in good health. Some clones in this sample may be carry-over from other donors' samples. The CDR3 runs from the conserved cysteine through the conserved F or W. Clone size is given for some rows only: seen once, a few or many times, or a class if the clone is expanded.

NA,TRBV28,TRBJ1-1,CASSEIRSTEAFF
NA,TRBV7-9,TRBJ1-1,CASSPGGFGMNTEAFF
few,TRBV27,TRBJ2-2,CASSFLRGQELFF
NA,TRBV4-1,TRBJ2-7,CASSHSNYEQYF
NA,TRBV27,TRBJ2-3,CASSLFRPRGTDTQYF
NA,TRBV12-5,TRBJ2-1,CASGCRRTARNEQFF
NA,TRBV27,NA,CASSLGRSYEQYF
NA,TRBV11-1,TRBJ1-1,CASSLTPAGAFF
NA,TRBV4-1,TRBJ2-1,CASSPFSGTSAFNEQFF
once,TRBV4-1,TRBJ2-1,CASSQDLPSRAQAQFF
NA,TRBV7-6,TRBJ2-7,CASSPGASGPTYEQYF
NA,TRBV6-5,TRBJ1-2,CASSYSIGGVYGYTF
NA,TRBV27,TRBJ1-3,CASRAGAAGNTIYF
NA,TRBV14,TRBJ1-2,CASSPRGSYGYTF
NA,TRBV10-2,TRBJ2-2,CASGRVNTGELFF
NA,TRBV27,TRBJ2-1,CASSTLGNEQFF
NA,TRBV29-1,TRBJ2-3,CSVERTGLRTDTQYF
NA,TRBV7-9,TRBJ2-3,CASSLGPASTDTQYF
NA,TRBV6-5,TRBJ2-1,CASSYSLEGGNEQFF
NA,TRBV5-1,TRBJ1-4,CASSLVQNEKLFF
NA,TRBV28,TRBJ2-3,CASSFDRTRTDTQYF
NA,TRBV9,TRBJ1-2,CASSGGWGQDYGYTF
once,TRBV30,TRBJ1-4,CAWGTGVDEKLFF
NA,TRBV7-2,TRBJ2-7,CASSITSGGRVTYEQYF
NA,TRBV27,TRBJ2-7,CASSLDSIYEQYF
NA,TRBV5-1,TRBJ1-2,CASSLDLGTGYGYTF
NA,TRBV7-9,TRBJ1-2,CASSLESPGGYTF
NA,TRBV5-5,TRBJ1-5,CASSLVQGSNQPQHF
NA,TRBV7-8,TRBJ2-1,CASSPTGLAGNEQFF
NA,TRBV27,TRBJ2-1,CASSLSLAGSGEQFF
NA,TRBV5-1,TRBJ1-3,CASWDQGSGNTIYF
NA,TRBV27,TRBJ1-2,CASSLGGGSGYGYTF
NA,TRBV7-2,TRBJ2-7,CASSLGPQDTYEQYF
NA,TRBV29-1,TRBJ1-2,CSVEPAAVRTNLNYGYTF
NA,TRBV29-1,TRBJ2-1,CSVKPGGNEQFF
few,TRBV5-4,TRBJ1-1,CASSSRENTEAFF
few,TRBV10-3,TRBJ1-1,CATREGASVPAFF
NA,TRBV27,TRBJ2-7,CASSLVQGHEQYF
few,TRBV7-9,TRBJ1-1,CAGRGPELNTEAFF
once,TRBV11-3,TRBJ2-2,CASRPGLNTGELFF
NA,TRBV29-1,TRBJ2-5,CSVEDWGARDRGGAGWETQYF
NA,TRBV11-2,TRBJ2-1,CASSLVYNEQFF
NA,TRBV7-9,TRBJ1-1,CASSKQGAENTEAFF
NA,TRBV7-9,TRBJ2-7,CASSPAERKISYEQYF
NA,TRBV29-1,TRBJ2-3,CSSNGGDTQYF
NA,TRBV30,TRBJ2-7,CAWSVGTGYEQYF
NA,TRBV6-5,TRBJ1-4,CASSYSTATNEKLFF
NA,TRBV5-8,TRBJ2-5,CASSFGRYKETQYF
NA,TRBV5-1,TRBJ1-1,CASSLAVVGPNTEAFF
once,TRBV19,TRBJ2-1,CASTSGTRGYNEQFF
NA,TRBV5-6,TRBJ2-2,CASSLGGGPSGELFF
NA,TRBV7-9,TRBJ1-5,CASSPSWTTRSNQPQHF
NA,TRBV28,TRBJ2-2,CASSSLSIRELFF
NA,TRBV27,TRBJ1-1,CASSFSGGASRTEAFF
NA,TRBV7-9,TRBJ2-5,CASSSRTGQETQYF
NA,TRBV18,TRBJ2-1,CASSHTTGFDEQFF
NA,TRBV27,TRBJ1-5,CASSRRTDQPQHF
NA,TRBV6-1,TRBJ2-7,CASSENHVNPLYEQYF